Here is one T cell receptor (beta chain) with its context. Its binding antigen is unknown. Base qualities were left out, and no much larger clone turns up one base away. The source of the sample is a study of regulatory T cells in long-lasting Graves disease (dated by TCRdb to the early 2020s). The study in broad terms: Newly diagnosed Graves' disease patients had taken antithyroid drugs for less than 3 months. A total of roughly 33 samples underwent TCR sequencing: around 13 from persistent and around 20 from newly diagnosed Graves' disease patients. The study was conducted in China and was registered as a clinical trial. Peripheral blood TCR sequencing and RNA sequencing compared persistent Graves' disease patients with newly diagnosed Graves' disease patients. The study at large found these results: Patients with persistent disease shared more public clonotypes (over 2,500) than newly diagnosed patients did (966). Peripheral blood alone was examined, since thyroid tissue, which constituted the primary lesion, could not be accessed. Only the TCR beta chain was sequenced and analyzed. TRBV28, TRBJ1-2 and TRBJ2-5 were preferentially used in persistent disease, while TRBV20-1 and TRBJ2-1 were favored in newly diagnosed disease. The small sample size was acknowledged by the authors as a limitation that may reduce accuracy. Compared with newly diagnosed patients, persistent Graves' disease patients had lower TCR Shannon entropy and fewer highly expanded clones, which suggests clonal expansion.

Read against the paper, the sample's time point label means: newly diagnosed GD, antithyroid drugs for less than 3 months. For both TCR sequencing and RNA sequencing, RNA was extracted from PBMCs in TRIzol. The diagnosis of Graves' disease was made according to American Thyroid Association guidelines. Patients were recruited from an endocrinology department in Xi'an, China. From each patient, 7.5 to 9.5 milliliters of peripheral blood was collected into an EDTA anticoagulant tube. Ficoll Paque Plus density gradient separation was used to isolate PBMCs, and no further T cell sorting was performed. RNA quality was checked with an Agilent 2100 Bioanalyzer and agarose gel, and concentration with a NanoDrop 2000. Library generation was performed with multiplex PCR. The data were produced on an Illumina HiSeq 4000. To build TCR beta libraries, CDR3 regions were amplified by Arm-PCR using iRepertoire HTBI primers. Before sequencing, the PCR products went through gel purification. The published analysis was carried out like this. Gene usage analysis of CDR3 amino acid clonotypes used the 50 to 70 TRBV and more than 13 TRBJ segments found across samples. Filtered high-quality paired reads were merged into contigs using COPE and FqMerger. BLAST was used to align contigs to IMGT TRBV, TRBD and TRBJ reference genes, and CDR3 was defined according to IMGT. Any clonotype with a frequency above 0.1% was counted as a highly expanded clone. Repertoire diversity was measured by Shannon entropy, and V-J evenness by the Gini coefficient. Clonotypes shared by more than one individual were considered public. The raw public data were reprocessed by TCRdb itself: fastp quality trimming at Q25, MiXCR clonotype calling, in-frame beta chains only. Records with the same CDR3 protein are collapsed into one entry carrying the most frequent genes and DNA. TCRdb, not the authors, supplied the V and J calls. This sample holds roughly 380,000 distinct CDR3 sequences; 16% were observed only once. Of the sample, roughly 30% is held by the ten largest clones.

The CDR3 runs 13 residues from the cysteine to the phenylalanine. The only DNA kept is the CDR3, 39 bases in frame from the first base. The germline V gene specifies MGHDK as CDR1 and SYGVNS as CDR2. At the junction V is shortened by 5 bases and J by 5 bases; bases outside the gene matches: 4. The same data also contributed to another study, on T cells in Graves' hyperthyroidism and ophthalmopathy. The second study reports: Graves' hyperthyroidism was defined as stable when no progression to ophthalmopathy occurred over 18 months of follow-up. Hyperthyroidism patients were aged 18 to 65 years and newly diagnosed, with disease duration of less than 2 months. Exclusion was applied to patients with uncontrolled infections, other autoimmune diseases, pregnancy or lactation. Diagnoses were established on the basis of clinical symptoms, serum thyroxine and TRAb, thyroid ultrasound, and orbital computed tomography. The TCR CDR3 was subjected to a first round of RT-PCR using the HTBI primer set and the Qiagen OneStep RT-PCR kit. Blood samples also contained most of the expanded thyroid clonotypes (frequency above 0.001), which suggests that blood repertoires may reflect thyroid immune responses. In cross-validation, a model built on a 13 V-J signature told ophthalmopathy apart from stable hyperthyroidism with approximately 90% sensitivity and about 81% specificity, and in testing the same model reached 80%/75%. In validation, progression to ophthalmopathy was predicted by the model with 55% to 71% sensitivity and nearly 75% specificity, a median of roughly 6.4 months before onset. TCR V-J signatures able to tell the groups apart were searched for in a discovery cohort of some 100 patients, of whom more than 40 had Graves' ophthalmopathy and around 57 had stable Graves' hyperthyroidism. Prospective prediction of ophthalmopathy was tested in an independent validation cohort consisting of 18 hyperthyroidism patients and over 15 patients who later progressed to ophthalmopathy. The 100 or so discovery patients were randomly split 7:3 into training and test sets. In about 6 Graves' hyperthyroidism patients, the study also compared T-cell repertoires from thyroid tissue with T-cell repertoires from blood. After sampling, hyperthyroidism patients received methimazole starting at 30 mg daily, and ophthalmopathy patients received high-dose intravenous methylprednisolone. Libraries were constructed in a second round of multiplex PCR, after which size selection and purification were performed. Sequencing of the libraries was done on an Illumina HiSeq2000 using paired-end 100 bp reads. SOAPnuke was used to process the raw data, with reads discarded if the reads contained adapters or uncalled bases, had a mean Phred below 15, or lacked an exact constant-primer or identifier match. COPE v1.2.5 was used to merge the high-quality paired reads, and each unique nucleotide sequence was defined as a clonotype. Clonotypes were aligned to IMGT TRBV, TRBD and TRBJ reference segments using MiTCR v1.1. Analysis was restricted to V-J combinations with a frequency above 0.0001, which covered over 98% of repertoires. A TCS score was defined as the ratio between F50 (clonal expansion) and ExV (chaos), using BLOSUM62-based TCRdist between CDR3 peptides within each V-J. Welch's t-statistics and random forest reduced 500 to 550 V-J features to fewer than 15, which were used in a naive Bayes classifier (R e1071). No statistical method was used to fix the sample size in advance, and group allocation was not hidden from the investigators. The paper reports TCR Vbeta CDR3 sequencing of more than 120 peripheral blood samples: approximately 41 ophthalmopathy, fewer than 85 hyperthyroidism and 17 progressor patients.

The chain uses TRBV25-1 and TRBJ2-5; 8 bases in the junction line up with TRBD1. The sequenced sample was peripheral blood mononuclear cells (PBMCs), obtained at new diagnosis, from a patient treated with antithyroid drugs. This TCR came from a man aged 40-50 years with Graves disease. Donor details come from another sample of the same person, matched by shared clones. The DNA sequence is TGTGCCAGCAGTCGGACAGGGTGGGAGACCCAGTACTTC. Its translation reads: CASSRTGWETQYF. Here the CDR3 is joined to the reference TRBV25-1 and TRBJ2-5 genes, and the full variable domain is: EADIYQTPRYLVIGTGKKITLECSQTMGHDKMYWYQQDPGMELHLIHYSYGVNSTEKGDLSSESTVSRIRTEHFPLTLESARPSHTSQYLCASSRTGWETQYFGPGTRLLVL.